The 20 T cell receptor beta chains below all came from one sample that was sequenced in a study of cytomegalovirus exposure and HLA in healthy donors. Both 60 Vbeta primers and 13 Jbeta primers went into the PCR. This table comes from immunoSEQ multiplex PCR, and its TCRdb copy is limited to in-frame clones, with some not included. The sample yields approximately 150,000 clones, roughly three quarters seen once. Sequencing was done on a sample of PBMCs. These receptors were obtained from a woman aged 60-75 years in good health and CMV-seronegative.

The genes are TRBV5-4 and TRBJ2-7; weak D call: TRBD1 (5 bases). Trimming took 3 bases from V and 5 from J, leaving 21 bases between them. Germline-derived CDR1 and CDR2 are SGHNT and YYREEE (reference sequence). The CDR3 sequence is 16 residues long. DNA for the CDR3: TGTGCCAGCAGCTCGGATTTAAACCGGCAGGGTGACGAGCAGTACTTC. Amino acid sequence: CASSSDLNRQGDEQYF.

The gene calls are TRBV7-3 and TRBJ2-5; 8 bases are a match to TRBD1. Germline V CDR1 and CDR2: SGHTA, FQGTGA. The CDR3 has 17 residues. V shed 5 bases, J shed 4 bases, and the junction held 15 bases outside the gene matches. CDR3 protein: CASSPGAPGQATETQYF. CDR3 bases: TGTGCCAGCAGCCCCGGCGCCCCGGGACAGGCAACAGAGACCCAGTACTTC.

The chain has TRBV6-5 and TRBJ2-7; 9 bases match TRBD1. The CDR3 loop spans 14 amino acids. Germline CDR1 MNHEY, CDR2 SVGAGI. Trimming took 2 bases from V and 5 from J; bases not matched to a gene: 4. In DNA, the CDR3 is TGTGCCAGCAGTTACCGGGACAGGGCCCACGAGCAGTACTTC. Its protein product is CASSYRDRAHEQYF.

V usage is TRBV18 and J usage is TRBJ2-7; D is possibly TRBD2 (5 bases). Germline assignment: CDR1 KGHSH and CDR2 LQKENI. V gave up 3 bases and J gave up 0 bases, with 12 bases separating them. The CDR3 consists of 15 residues. CDR3 in amino acids: CASSPQDGVSYEQYF. CDR3 DNA: TGTGCCAGCTCACCTCAAGACGGGGTCTCCTACGAGCAGTACTTC.

This clone has just one count. The same CDR3 is also encoded by other DNA sequences in this sample. V gene TRBV6-5 combines with J gene TRBJ1-4, with TRBD1 matching over 7 bases. The CDR3 extends over 15 amino acids. The germline gives CDR1 MNHEY, CDR2 SVGAGI. V lost 0 bases to trimming and J lost 7 bases; unmatched junction nucleotides: 5. In DNA form, the CDR3 reads TGTGCCAGCAGTTACTCGAACAGGGGTGGTGAAAAACTGTTTTTT. Protein product: CASSYSNRGGEKLFF.

This clone was picked up one time. V gene TRBV5-6 combines with J gene TRBJ2-3; maybe TRBD2 (6 bases). The CDR3 runs 15 residues. With 3 bases removed from V and 3 bases from J, the gap between germline ends came to 14 bases. Germline-derived CDR1 and CDR2 are SGHDT and YYEEEE. As DNA, the CDR3 is TGTGCCAGCAGCTCCCGCCAGCGGGCTACAGATACGCAGTATTTT. This translates into CASSSRQRATDTQYF.

The gene calls are TRBV5-4 and TRBJ2-3; 8 positions match TRBD2. The junction had 8 bases not matched to a gene; V was cut back by 4 bases and J by 1 base. This CDR3 is 16 amino acids long. Germline V gives CDR1 SGHNT, CDR2 YYREEE (reference sequence). This CDR3 reads CASSPSGGAGTDTQYF. The CDR3 DNA sequence: TGTGCCAGCAGCCCCTCCGGGGGGGCTGGCACAGATACGCAGTATTTT.

The chain uses TRBV27 and TRBJ2-1; D unresolved. The CDR3 has 12 residues. Germline CDR1 MNHEY, CDR2 SMNVEV (reference sequence). V gave up 5 bases and J gave up 8 bases, with 10 bases separating them. CDR3 region: CASSPREDEQFF. The DNA of the CDR3 is TGTGCCAGCAGTCCTCGAGAAGATGAGCAGTTCTTC.

V gene TRBV6-6 combines with J gene TRBJ2-2; D remains unclear. Trimming pared 2 bases from V and 0 bases from J, leaving 7 bases between. The CDR3 extends over 15 amino acids. Germline V CDR1 and CDR2: MNHNY, SVGAGI (reference sequence). CDR3 amino acids: CASSYAQANTGELFF. The CDR3 DNA reads as TGTGCCAGCAGTTACGCCCAGGCGAACACCGGGGAGCTGTTTTTT.

This sequence joins TRBV4-1 and TRBJ2-5; D perhaps matches TRBD1 (5 bases). This CDR3 spans 14 amino acids. Germline V gene data show CDR1 as MGHRA and CDR2 as YSYEKL. V gave up 1 base and J gave up 1 base, with 7 bases separating them. CDR3 sequence: CASSQGQLQETQYF. In nucleotides, the CDR3 is TGCGCCAGCAGCCAAGGACAGCTCCAAGAGACCCAGTACTTC.

This clone was observed a few times. The chain recombines TRBV15 with TRBJ1-4; no firm D call. CDR1 is LNHNV and CDR2 is YYDKDF in the germline V gene (reference sequence). Deletions cut 3 bases from V and 6 bases from J, with 11 bases between. This CDR3 has 14 residues. CDR3 nucleotides: TGTGCCACCAGCAGTGAAAGACTCTATGAAAAACTGTTTTTT. Its translation: CATSSERLYEKLFF.

V and J are TRBV7-6 and TRBJ1-2, with 8 nucleotides matching TRBD1. Per the germline V gene, CDR1 is SGHVS and CDR2 is FNYEAQ. With 5 bases clipped from V and 0 bases from J, the junction kept 5 bases outside the gene matches. CDR3 size: 15 residues. The CDR3 DNA follows: TGTGCCAGCAGCCCAGGGACAGGTCCTAACTATGGCTACACCTTC. It specifies CASSPGTGPNYGYTF.

The chain uses TRBV6-5 and TRBJ2-7; 7 bases fit TRBD1. V was clipped by 4 bases and J by 2 bases; unmatched bases: 8. The CDR3 sequence is 15 residues long. CDR1 is MNHEY, CDR2 SVGAGI, per germline. CDR3 coding DNA: TGTGCCAGCAGTTCCCGACAGGGTGGACCCTACGAGCAGTACTTC. This sequence encodes CASSSRQGGPYEQYF.

V usage is TRBV7-6 and J usage is TRBJ2-1, with TRBD2 matching over 10 bases. Germline V CDR1 and CDR2: SGHVS, FNYEAQ. The CDR3 is 16 residues long. V dropped 4 bases and J dropped 9; count of bases not matched to a gene: 12. CDR3 region: CASSSQTSGRSPEQFF. The CDR3 bases are TGTGCCAGCAGCTCCCAGACTAGCGGGCGATCCCCTGAGCAGTTCTTC.

This clone has only one observation. This chain uses TRBV5-6 with TRBJ2-3; 10 nucleotides align to TRBD2. The CDR3 is 17 residues long. Trimming at V came to 0 bases and at J to 5 bases, leaving 9 bases not matched to a gene. In germline, CDR1 is SGHDT, CDR2 YYEEEE. The CDR3 region has the DNA TGTGCCAGCAGCTTGGTAGTCAGCGGGGGGGCGGGAGATACGCAGTATTTT. It is translated as CASSLVVSGGAGDTQYF.

The chain combines TRBV18 with TRBJ2-7, with D hard to call. Trimming removed 0 bases at V and 0 bases at J, with 9 bases between. Germline V gives CDR1 KGHSH, CDR2 LQKENI. This CDR3 is 15 amino acids long. The CDR3 region is CASSPPEPYSYEQYF. The CDR3 nucleotides are TGTGCCAGCTCACCACCCGAACCCTACTCCTACGAGCAGTACTTC. The full variable domain, completed using reference TRBV18 and TRBJ2-7, is NAGVMQNPRHLVRRRGQEARLRCSPMKGHSHVYWYRQLPEEGLKFMVYLQKENIIDESGMPKERFSAEFPKEGPSILRIQQVVRGDSAAYFCASSPPEPYSYEQYFGPGTRLTVT.

This rearrangement joins TRBV7-2 to TRBJ1-1; 8 bases map to TRBD1. Trimming at V came to 3 bases and at J to 5 bases, leaving 5 bases not matched to a gene. This CDR3 contains 14 residues. Germline CDR1 and CDR2: SGHTA and FQGNSA. The CDR3 DNA reads as TGTGCCAGCAGCTTTGGGACAGGATATACTGAAGCTTTCTTT. Encoded protein: CASSFGTGYTEAFF.

V and J are TRBV6-5 and TRBJ2-2, with D unresolved. Between the trimmed V and J ends, which lost 0 bases and 1 base, there was a span of 3 bases. From germline, CDR1 is MNHEY and CDR2 SVGAGI. The CDR3 is made up of 14 amino acids. The CDR3 here is CASSYSRNTGELFF. Written as DNA, the CDR3 is TGTGCCAGCAGTTACTCCAGGAACACCGGGGAGCTGTTTTTT.

This chain joins TRBV9 and TRBJ1-1, with TRBD1 as a possible D gene (6 bases). V dropped 1 base and J dropped 8 bases, with 18 bases sitting between them. CDR3 size: 15 residues. Per germline, CDR1 SGDLS and CDR2 YYNGEE. The CDR3 DNA reads TGTGCCAGCAGCGTATCCCCACAGGGCCCTAGAGAAGCTTTCTTT. This gives the protein CASSVSPQGPREAFF. Drawing the rest from reference TRBV9 and TRBJ1-1, the complete variable domain is DSGVTQTPKHLITATGQRVTLRCSPRSGDLSVYWYQQSLDQGLQFLIQYYNGEERAKGNILERFSAQQFPDLHSELNLSSLELGDSALYFCASSVSPQGPREAFFGQGTRLTVV.

This clone was seen only a few times. V is TRBV27 and J is TRBJ2-3; TRBD1 agrees at 8 bases. The CDR3 runs to 16 residues. V lost 6 bases, J lost 6 bases, and 14 bases stayed unmatched. CDR1 and CDR2 from the germline V gene are MNHEY and SMNVEV (reference sequence). The CDR3 nucleotides are TGTGCCAGCAGCCGCGGACAGGGCCGACAAGGGGATACGCAGTATTTT. The encoded protein is CASSRGQGRQGDTQYF.